These T cell receptor beta chains were read from a single sample in a study of shared clonotypes between healthy human individuals. Method: immunoSEQ multiplex PCR; TCRdb's copy keeps in-frame clones and lacks some. The table has 1,500,000 or so clones, around 97% seen once. Source material: naive CD4+ T cells sorted from blood. These receptors all come from a man aged 25-45 years in good health. Each CDR3 is given with its conserved first and last residue. D genes are given only for firm matches. Some rows have no size entry. The others give once, few or many, or a class for an expanded clone.

>TRBJ2-5|TRBV7-9|NA|once
CASSLFATEQETQYF
TGTGCCAGCAGCTTATTCGCGACAGAACAAGAGACCCAGTACTTC
>TRBJ1-5|TRBV10-2|NA|NA
CASSESVNLNQPQHF
TGCGCCAGCAGTGAGTCCGTAAACCTTAATCAGCCCCAGCATTTT
>TRBJ2-2|TRBV9|NA|once
CASSVGQTGELFF
TGTGCCAGCAGCGTAGGACAGACCGGGGAGCTGTTTTTT
>TRBJ1-1|TRBV5-4|NA|NA
CASSDKRGDTEAFF
TGTGCCAGCAGCGACAAAAGGGGGGACACTGAAGCTTTCTTT
>TRBJ2-5|TRBV5-1|NA|NA
CASSSGGREETQYF
TGCGCCAGCAGCTCCGGGGGCCGAGAAGAGACCCAGTACTTC
>TRBJ2-7|TRBV6-1|TRBD2|NA
CASSGGRGAGGLAAYEQYF
TGTGCCAGCAGTGGGGGGAGGGGCGCTGGGGGACTAGCGGCCTACGAGCAGTACTTC
>TRBJ1-5|TRBV10-3|NA|NA
CAISESRSNQPQHF
TGTGCCATCAGTGAGTCTCGTAGCAATCAGCCCCAGCATTTT
>TRBJ2-1|TRBV19|TRBD2|NA
CASSEGLAGVANEQFF
TGTGCCAGTAGTGAGGGACTAGCGGGAGTAGCAAATGAGCAGTTCTTC
>TRBJ2-7|TRBV28|NA|NA
CASSFSGTYEQYF
TGTGCCAGCAGTTTTAGCGGAACCTACGAGCAGTACTTC
>TRBJ1-1|TRBV11-3|TRBD1|NA
CASSSGQTNTEAFF
TGTGCCAGCAGCTCGGGACAGACGAACACTGAAGCTTTCTTT
>TRBJ2-2|TRBV5-1|NA|few
CASSLEIGELFF
TGCGCCAGCAGCTTAGAAATAGGGGAGCTGTTTTTT
>TRBJ1-3|TRBV7-8|NA|NA
CASSLVGRTLRNTIYF
TGTGCCAGCAGCTTAGTGGGCAGGACCTTGAGAAACACCATATATTTT
>TRBJ2-7|TRBV6-1|NA|NA
CASSEDRPGLTYEQYF
TGTGCCAGCAGTGAAGATAGGCCGGGATTAACCTACGAGCAGTACTTC
>TRBJ2-2|TRBV5-1|TRBD2|NA
CASSLASGRAGELFF
TGCGCCAGCAGCTTGGCTAGCGGGAGGGCCGGGGAGCTGTTTTTT
>TRBJ2-2|TRBV11-2|NA|NA
CASSPLPRGGELFF
TGTGCCAGCAGCCCCCTCCCTCGGGGTGGGGAGCTGTTTTTT
>TRBJ1-1|TRBV6-5|NA|NA
CASSYSVGPEAFF
TGTGCCAGCAGTTACTCGGTGGGGCCTGAAGCTTTCTTT
>TRBJ1-2|TRBV19|NA|NA
CASSRRTDYGYTF
TGTGCCAGTAGTCGTAGGACAGACTATGGCTACACCTTC
>TRBJ2-1|TRBV19|NA|NA
CASSIRYEQFF
TGTGCCAGTAGTATTCGCTATGAGCAGTTCTTC
>TRBJ2-1|TRBV2|TRBD2|NA
CASSKIAGVGNEQFF
TGTGCCAGCAGCAAAATAGCGGGAGTGGGGAATGAGCAGTTCTTC
>TRBJ1-1|TRBV5-1|NA|NA
CASSFGRMNTEAFF
TGCGCCAGCAGCTTCGGCAGGATGAACACTGAAGCTTTCTTT
>TRBJ2-6|TRBV2|NA|once
CASSFGANVLTF
TGTGCCAGCAGTTTTGGGGCCAACGTCCTGACTTTC
>TRBJ2-1|TRBV10-1|TRBD2|NA
CASSENAGAPNEQFF
TGCGCCAGCAGTGAGAATGCGGGAGCCCCCAATGAGCAGTTCTTC
>TRBJ2-3|TRBV5-6|TRBD1|once
CASSSGQGGSDTQYF
TGTGCCAGCAGCTCGGGACAGGGAGGGTCGGATACGCAGTATTTT
>TRBJ1-2|TRBV2|NA|NA
CASRERTANYGYTF
TGTGCCAGCAGAGAAAGGACAGCCAACTATGGCTACACCTTC
>TRBJ2-2|TRBV14|NA|NA
CASSQDLPRVGSGELFF
TGTGCCAGCAGCCAAGATCTTCCGCGGGTGGGGAGCGGGGAGCTGTTTTTT
>TRBJ1-4|TRBV5-1|NA|NA
CASSLQGQSNEKLFF
TGCGCCAGCAGCTTGCAGGGGCAGAGTAATGAAAAACTGTTTTTT
>TRBJ1-1|TRBV18|NA|NA
CASSPGTAMNTEAFF
TGTGCCAGCTCTCCCGGGACGGCTATGAACACTGAAGCTTTCTTT
>TRBJ2-1|TRBV18|NA|NA
CASSPGGRRENEQFF
TGTGCCAGCTCACCAGGAGGGAGGCGTGAAAATGAGCAGTTCTTC
>TRBJ2-6|TRBV4-2|TRBD2|once
CASSYGLAGANGANVLTF
TGTGCCAGCAGCTATGGACTAGCGGGAGCAAATGGGGCCAACGTCCTGACTTTC
>TRBJ2-7|TRBV5-1|TRBD2|NA
CASSPQSGSYEQYF
TGCGCCAGCAGTCCACAGAGCGGGAGCTACGAGCAGTACTTC
>TRBJ1-4|TRBV2|TRBD1|NA
CASNPQGAGEKLFF
TGTGCCAGCAATCCTCAGGGGGCTGGTGAAAAACTGTTTTTT
>TRBJ2-5|TRBV7-9|NA|NA
CASSLGKEETQYF
TGTGCCAGCAGCTTAGGGAAGGAAGAGACCCAGTACTTC
>TRBJ1-5|TRBV7-2|NA|NA
CASSLGSGLGQPQHF
TGTGCCAGCAGCTTAGGATCAGGGCTGGGTCAGCCCCAGCATTTT
>TRBJ1-5|TRBV10-3|NA|NA
CATAYSNQPQHF
TGTGCCACTGCGTATAGCAATCAGCCCCAGCATTTT
>TRBJ2-7|TRBV18|TRBD1|NA
CASSPTPGQGVEQYF
TGTGCCAGCTCACCAACACCGGGACAGGGGGTCGAGCAGTACTTC
>TRBJ1-4|TRBV7-8|TRBD1|NA
CASSLAGQEKLFF
TGTGCCAGCAGCTTAGCGGGACAGGAAAAACTGTTTTTT
>TRBJ2-1|TRBV9|NA|once
CASSPNLAANEQFF
TGTGCCAGCAGCCCGAACCTAGCTGCGAATGAGCAGTTCTTC
>TRBJ1-1|TRBV28|NA|once
CASSQDSPEAFF
TGTGCCAGCAGCCAAGACAGCCCTGAAGCTTTCTTT
>TRBJ1-2|TRBV7-2|TRBD1|NA
CASSDRGNYGYTF
TGTGCCAGCAGCGACAGGGGTAACTATGGCTACACCTTC
>TRBJ2-1|TRBV19|TRBD2|NA
CASTPGLARYNEQFF
TGTGCCAGTACGCCCGGACTAGCGAGATACAATGAGCAGTTCTTC
>TRBJ2-7|TRBV7-9|TRBD2|NA
CASSPLGLAGIYEQYF
TGTGCCAGCAGCCCCCTAGGGCTAGCGGGAATCTACGAGCAGTACTTC
>TRBJ2-7|TRBV18|TRBD2|NA
CASSPAGGYYEQYF
TGTGCCAGTTCCCCAGCGGGAGGCTACTACGAGCAGTACTTC
>TRBJ2-4|TRBV14|TRBD1|NA
CASSHLTGVGNIQYF
TGTGCCAGCAGCCACCTCACAGGGGTGGGAAACATTCAGTACTTC
>TRBJ2-1|TRBV9|NA|NA
CASSVMGVSNEQFF
TGTGCCAGCAGCGTAATGGGGGTAAGCAATGAGCAGTTCTTC
>TRBJ2-2|TRBV7-7|TRBD1|NA
CASSPIDRVGTGELFF
TGTGCCAGCAGCCCGATAGACAGGGTGGGAACCGGGGAGCTGTTTTTT
>TRBJ2-7|TRBV15|NA|NA
CATSRGGSSYEQYF
TGTGCCACCAGCAGAGGTGGGAGCTCCTACGAGCAGTACTTC